This TCR beta chain was recorded in a study of blood T cell repertoires in COVID-19. Study-level information: Samples of COVID-19 (acute and convalescent) were obtained from the United States, Italy and Spain. T cells, B-cell-depleted T cells, or PBMCs supplied cDNA or gDNA.

Original handling: Amplified reference gene primers provided the basis for estimating nucleated cell counts. This table comes from immunoSEQ multiplex PCR, and its TCRdb copy is limited to in-frame clones, with some not included. The V and J calls and the clone size are those of that table, but D and trimming were determined from the DNA. The sample consists of 160,000 or so clones, roughly 80% of them appearing once. V shed 5 bases and J shed 5 bases, with 16 bases lying between them. The V gene's germline CDR1 is MNHEY and CDR2 SVGAGI. This CDR3 is built from 14 residues. The V and J genes are TRBV6-5 and TRBJ2-7; TRBD2 is a possible D gene (5 bases). The sequence came from a woman of 80 years or more with acute or convalescent COVID-19. Specimen: peripheral blood. In nucleotides, the CDR3 is TGTGCCAGCAGTAACCAGGCCTCCGGGAACGAGCAGTACTTC. Protein sequence: CASSNQASGNEQYF.